The sequence of this TCR beta chain was determined in a study of human T cells and chemical hapten exposure. What the library attached to individual cDNA molecules were unique molecular identifiers. TCRdb reprocessed the RACE reads via MiXCR and lists one record per CDR3 protein. The sample lists about 380,000 distinct CDR3 sequences, more than 4.5% occurring once. The germline V and J ends were trimmed by 2 bases and 9 bases, with 8 bases remaining between them. Germline CDR1 reads SGHAT; CDR2 reads FQNNGV. This CDR3 region has 12 residues. This clonotype was seen at least ten times. Time point specified: pre-sensitization, week 0. Sample treatment: therapeutic diphenylcyclopropenone sensitization with weekly scalp DPC.

Sequencing was performed on whole blood, taken in connection with sensitization to the hapten diphenylcyclopropenone (DPC). The clonotype comes from a woman between 45 and 60 years old with alopecia areata. Some clones in this sample may be carry-over from other donors' samples. The rearrangement joins TRBV11-2 to TRBJ2-1, with D uncertain. The CDR3 here is CASSLQSSEQFF. The DNA for the CDR3 is TGTGCCAGCAGCTTACAAAGCAGTGAGCAGTTCTTC.